The 11 T cell receptor beta chains below were found in one sample sequenced in a study of post-analysis software for immune sequencing data. Broader study findings: When patients were compared with controls, five TRBV segments were more frequent, TRBV5-6, TRBV5-1 and TRBV20-1 among them.

These receptors have no identified antigens. Unique molecular identifiers were built into the TCR beta cDNA libraries. TCRdb ran MiXCR on the PCR reads and lists one entry per CDR3 protein. This table holds about 810,000 distinct CDR3 sequences, approximately 53% found once. The specimen was blood. Receptor source: a girl between 10 and 17 years old with multiple sclerosis.

The chain couples TRBV7-3 to TRBJ2-1; 9 bases align to TRBD1. J lost 7 bases, V lost 2 bases, and 9 bases had no gene match. Germline V gene data show CDR1 as SGHTA and CDR2 as FQGTGA. CDR3 size: 16 residues. The chain's CDR3 is CASSLRQGVGLNEQFF. CDR3 DNA sequence: TGTGCCAGCAGCTTACGACAGGGGGTTGGGTTAAATGAGCAGTTCTTC.

This chain connects TRBV11-2 to TRBJ2-1; 7 bases agree with TRBD1. The CDR3 covers 14 residues. Germline V gene lookup returns CDR1 SGHAT and CDR2 FQNNGV. Losses at the gene ends were 5 bases for V and 7 bases for J; bases not matched to a gene: 8. The CDR3 sequence is CASSGQVNLNEQFF. Here the CDR3 DNA reads TGTGCCAGCAGCGGACAGGTCAACTTGAATGAGCAGTTCTTC.

This chain joins TRBV5-1 and TRBJ2-1; D perhaps matches TRBD2 (7 bases). This CDR3 is 16 amino acids long. CDR1 and CDR2 from the germline V gene are SGHRS and YFSETQ. V was cut by 0 bases and J by 8 bases, with 18 bases left in between. The CDR3 protein is CASSLEGAPGGDEQFF. CDR3 coding DNA: TGCGCCAGCAGCTTGGAAGGGGCCCCGGGGGGCGATGAGCAGTTCTTC. Using reference TRBV5-1 and TRBJ2-1 for the parts outside the CDR3, the full variable domain is KAGVTQTPRYLIKTRGQQVTLSCSPISGHRSVSWYQQTPGQGLQFLFEYFSETQRNKGNFPGRFSGRQFSNSRSEMNVSTLELGDSALYLCASSLEGAPGGDEQFFGPGTRLTVL.

The genes are TRBV15 and TRBJ1-1, with D possibly matching TRBD1 (5 bases). V gave up 0 bases and J gave up 6 bases, with 14 bases separating them. Germline CDR1 reads LNHNV; CDR2 reads YYDKDF (reference sequence). The CDR3 consists of 15 residues. DNA for the CDR3: TGTGCCACCAGCAGAGATCAGGGCACACCGGCTGAAGCTTTCTTT. Protein product: CATSRDQGTPAEAFF.

This clonotype occurred a few times. The chain joins TRBV4-2 to TRBJ2-7, with D unclear. This CDR3 has 15 amino acids. CDR1 LGHNA and CDR2 YNFKEQ come from the germline V gene. V was pared by 0 bases and J by 0 bases, with 9 bases between. CDR3 region: CASSQEAKSSYEQYF. CDR3 DNA: TGTGCCAGCAGCCAAGAGGCTAAGAGCTCCTACGAGCAGTACTTC.

This chain connects TRBV2 to TRBJ2-5; D is ambiguous. CDR3 size: 12 residues. V gave up 2 bases and J gave up 2 bases, with 3 bases separating them. Germline V gene sequence: CDR1 SNHLY, CDR2 FYNNEI. CDR3 residues: CASSEIQETQYF. The CDR3 coding sequence is TGTGCCAGCAGTGAAATTCAAGAGACCCAGTACTTC. Full variable domain (rest looked up from reference TRBV2 and TRBJ2-5): EPEVTQTPSHQVTQMGQEVILRCVPISNHLYFYWYRQILGQKVEFLVSFYNNEISEKSEIFDDQFSVERPDGSNFTLKIRSTKLEDSAMYFCASSEIQETQYFGPGTRLLVL.

This clonotype was seen just once. V gene TRBV10-3 combines with J gene TRBJ2-7; possibly TRBD1 or TRBD2 for D (6 bases each). The length of the CDR3 is 14 residues. The germline V and J ends were trimmed by 7 bases and 7 bases, with 20 bases remaining between them. The germline gives CDR1 ENHRY, CDR2 SYGVKD. CDR3 residues: CAIKGIPGAGEQYF. DNA of the CDR3: TGTGCCATCAAGGGTATCCCGGGGGCGGGGGAGCAGTACTTC.

This clonotype has only a few counts. The chain links TRBV6-2 or TRBV6-3 to TRBJ2-7; D remains ambiguous. CDR1 and CDR2 from the germline V gene are MNHEY and SVGEGT. V lost 10 bases and J lost 1, with 8 bases in between. This CDR3 has 11 amino acids. CDR3 in amino acids: CATSQSYEQYF. For the CDR3, the DNA is TGTGCCACGTCCCAGTCCTACGAGCAGTACTTC.

This clonotype showed up just once. The chain recombines TRBV12-3 or TRBV12-4 with TRBJ1-6; D unclear. V was clipped by 1 base and J by 12 bases, with 4 bases between them. The CDR3 loop spans 11 amino acids. The CDR3 protein is CASSLGEPLHF. The CDR3 region has the DNA TGTGCCAGCAGTTTAGGAGAACCCCTCCACTTT.

The V call is TRBV29-1, the J call TRBJ2-1; D possibly corresponds to TRBD1 (6 bases). The germline V gene has CDR1 SQVTM and CDR2 ANQGSEA. V gave up 6 bases and J gave up 8 bases, with 20 bases separating them. The CDR3 has 14 amino acids. The CDR3 DNA follows: TGCAGCGTGGTGGGGACGCCCTCAGGGGATGAGCAGTTCTTC. The encoded protein is CSVVGTPSGDEQFF.

A few counts support this clonotype. The chain couples TRBV2 to TRBJ2-4; 10 nucleotides agree with TRBD2. J gave up 13 bases and V 4 bases, and 10 bases lay outside the gene matches. Germline CDR1 is SNHLY and CDR2 is FYNNEI. CDR3 size: 14 residues. In nucleotides, the CDR3 is TGTGCCAGCAGTGTGTCTAGCGGGAGTGGTGAGCAGTACTTC. Amino acids: CASSVSSGSGEQYF. The whole variable domain, filled in from reference TRBV2 and TRBJ2-4, reads EPEVTQTPSHQVTQMGQEVILRCVPISNHLYFYWYRQILGQKVEFLVSFYNNEISEKSEIFDDQFSVERPDGSNFTLKIRSTKLEDSAMYFCASSVSSGSGEQYFGAGTRLSVL.